This T cell receptor (beta chain) was observed in a study of long-term antiretroviral therapy in people with HIV. About this clone itself: What it binds is not known.

Overall study results and limits: Clones that had undergone expansion before ART dominated the repertoire at all time points.

V lost 3 bases to trimming and J lost 4 bases, with 6 bases between them. The CDR3 length is 12 residues. Germline-derived CDR1 and CDR2 are KGHSH and LQKENI. Running of the v3.0 immunoSEQ assay took place at survey level. The protocol was immunoSEQ multiplex PCR, while the TCRdb copy is restricted to in-frame clones and leaves out a portion. The sample has roughly 23,000 clones; about nine tenths are singletons. The sequence came from a woman in her twenties or thirties with HIV. The chain couples TRBV18 to TRBJ2-5; D is unclear. The sequencing here drew on unsorted PBMCs, taken 1.8 years before starting antiretroviral therapy. The DNA for the CDR3 is TGTGCCAGCTCACCTTTCAGAGAGACCCAGTACTTC. As protein: CASSPFRETQYF.